The 20 T cell receptor beta chains below come from one sample, sequenced in a study of shared clonotypes between healthy human individuals. Repertoires were generated with immunoSEQ multiplex PCR, while TCRdb's copy carries only in-frame clones and drops some. The sample lists about 580,000 clones; roughly 98% were seen once. CD8 cells classed as naive were CD45RO-negative and positively selected for CCR7, excluding terminally differentiated effector memory CD45RA+ cells. Input material: naive CD8+ T cells sorted from blood. The receptors were sampled from a man aged 25-45 years in good health.

This chain uses TRBV13 with TRBJ1-3; 8 bases are shared with TRBD1. Germline loops: CDR1 PRHDT, CDR2 FYEKMQ (reference sequence). Germline trimming cut 4 bases from V and 3 bases from J; bases unmatched to any gene: 2. The CDR3 has 14 amino acids. CDR3 loop: CASSSTGDGNTIYF. The CDR3 DNA reads as TGTGCCAGCAGCTCGACAGGGGATGGAAACACCATATATTTT. The full variable domain, with the rest looked up from reference TRBV13 and TRBJ1-3, is AAGVIQSPRHLIKEKRETATLKCYPIPRHDTVYWYQQGPGQDPQFLISFYEKMQSDKGSIPDRFSAQQFSDYHSELNMSSLELGDSALYFCASSSTGDGNTIYFGEGSWLTVV.

The chain recombines TRBV18 with TRBJ1-1; D possibly corresponds to TRBD1 (5 bases). The CDR3 is 11 amino acids. Germline-derived CDR1 and CDR2 are KGHSH and LQKENI. V lost 5 bases and J 6 bases, leaving 7 bases between the germline ends. The chain's CDR3 is CASSGAAEAFF. DNA for the CDR3: TGTGCCAGCTCAGGGGCCGCTGAAGCTTTCTTT.

This chain links TRBV14 with TRBJ2-2, with a weak D call TRBD2 (6 bases). V lost 2 bases and J lost 3, with 13 bases in between. This CDR3 has 16 residues. Germline-derived CDR1 and CDR2 are SGHDN and FVKESK. CDR3 loop: CASSQIPPGDTGELFF. The CDR3 nucleotides read TGTGCCAGCAGCCAAATACCACCGGGGGACACCGGGGAGCTGTTTTTT.

J is TRBJ2-1 and V is TRBV7-2; D call uncertain. V was trimmed by 6 bases and J by 12 bases, leaving 21 bases between them. Per the germline V gene, CDR1 is SGHTA and CDR2 is FQGNSA. The length of the CDR3 is 14 residues. CDR3 region: CASSRIRLVWGQFF. The CDR3 coding sequence is TGTGCCAGCAGTCGGATAAGACTGGTCTGGGGGCAGTTCTTC.

The genes are TRBV9 and TRBJ2-5, with unresolved D. This CDR3 has 15 amino acids. V was shortened by 0 bases and J by 5 bases, with 14 bases between the two germline ends. CDR1 SGDLS and CDR2 YYNGEE come from the germline V gene. The CDR3 DNA reads as TGTGCCAGCAGCGTAGGCGTCAGTGCCGTCGAGACCCAGTACTTC. Amino acids: CASSVGVSAVETQYF. Full variable domain (missing parts from reference TRBV9 and TRBJ2-5): DSGVTQTPKHLITATGQRVTLRCSPRSGDLSVYWYQQSLDQGLQFLIQYYNGEERAKGNILERFSAQQFPDLHSELNLSSLELGDSALYFCASSVGVSAVETQYFGPGTRLLVL.

V gene TRBV7-2 combines with J gene TRBJ1-5; no definite D call. The CDR3 sequence is 15 residues long. The germline gives CDR1 SGHTA, CDR2 FQGNSA. The germline V and J ends were trimmed by 2 bases and 3 bases, with 11 bases remaining between them. CDR3 in amino acids: CASSLSPGYNQPQHF. The CDR3 DNA sequence: TGTGCCAGCAGCTTATCTCCCGGATACAATCAGCCCCAGCATTTT.

The chain employs TRBV28 and TRBJ1-2, with D possibly being TRBD1 (6 bases). The germline CDR1 and CDR2 sequences are MDHEN and SYDVKM. The V end lost 2 bases, the J end lost 5 bases, and 15 bases lay between the germline ends. The CDR3 is 15 residues long. The CDR3: CASSLPGGGGYGYTF. CDR3 sequence (DNA): TGTGCCAGCAGTTTACCCGGAGGGGGGGGGTATGGCTACACCTTC.

The chain uses TRBV7-9 and TRBJ2-7; perhaps TRBD1 as D (6 bases). Germline V gene data show CDR1 as SEHNR and CDR2 as FQNEAQ (reference sequence). With 5 bases removed from V and 0 bases from J, the gap between germline ends came to 11 bases. There are 14 residues in the CDR3. The CDR3 DNA reads as TGTGCCAGCAGCCACACAGGGAACTCCTACGAGCAGTACTTC. This translates into CASSHTGNSYEQYF.

The chain is built from TRBV9 and TRBJ2-1; perhaps TRBD1 as D (6 bases). Between the trimmed V and J ends, which lost 0 bases and 7 bases, there was a span of 11 bases. The CDR3 spans 14 residues. Germline CDR1 SGDLS, CDR2 YYNGEE. The CDR3 loop is CASSVGGGRNEQFF. CDR3 sequence (DNA): TGTGCCAGCAGCGTAGGAGGGGGTAGGAATGAGCAGTTCTTC.

The chain uses TRBV4-1 and TRBJ2-7, with D maybe TRBD1 (6 bases). The V end was cut by 5 bases, the J end by 5 bases, with 13 bases between. The CDR3 loop spans 13 amino acids. Germline loops: CDR1 MGHRA, CDR2 YSYEKL. The CDR3: CASSYGQIDEQYF. The CDR3 DNA reads as TGCGCCAGCAGCTACGGACAGATCGACGAGCAGTACTTC.

The chain links TRBV29-1 to TRBJ1-1; 8 bases align to TRBD1. With 3 bases clipped from V and 6 bases from J, the junction kept 6 bases outside the gene matches. Germline V CDR1 and CDR2: SQVTM, ANQGSEA. This CDR3 has 13 amino acids. The CDR3 DNA sequence: TGCAGCGTTGAGGGACAGGTCCGTCCTGAAGCTTTCTTT. It yields the protein CSVEGQVRPEAFF.

V usage is TRBV2 and J usage is TRBJ2-1, with 10 bases fitting TRBD2. Germline V gene data show CDR1 as SNHLY and CDR2 as FYNNEI. The CDR3 extends over 18 amino acids. The trim removed 2 bases at V and 9 bases at J, leaving 16 bases unmatched. CDR3 bases: TGTGCCAGCAGTGAAAGGGTCCTAGCGGGAGTCGAGGGCCGTGAGCAGTTCTTC. It yields the protein CASSERVLAGVEGREQFF.

The V and J genes are TRBV7-9 and TRBJ2-1; TRBD2 matches 14 bases. Per the germline V gene, CDR1 is SEHNR and CDR2 is FQNEAQ (reference sequence). The CDR3 covers 15 residues. J gave up 8 bases and V 8 bases, and 8 bases lay outside the gene matches. In DNA form, the CDR3 reads TGTGCCAGCTCCGAAGGGACTAGCGGGAGTTATGAGCAGTTCTTC. Translated, it gives CASSEGTSGSYEQFF. The full variable domain, its missing parts supplied by reference TRBV7-9 and TRBJ2-1, is DTGVSQNPRHKITKRGQNVTFRCDPISEHNRLYWYRQTLGQGPEFLTYFQNEAQLEKSRLLSDRFSAERPKGSFSTLEIQRTEQGDSAMYLCASSEGTSGSYEQFFGPGTRLTVL.

The genes are TRBV13 and TRBJ2-7, with D possibly being TRBD1 (6 bases). Germline values: CDR1 PRHDT, CDR2 FYEKMQ (reference sequence). The V gene lost 5 bases and the J gene lost 3 bases, with 14 bases spanning the gap. The CDR3 totals 14 residues. The CDR3 DNA sequence: TGTGCCAGCAGCCGAGCAGGGGCGATCTACGAGCAGTACTTC. It codes for CASSRAGAIYEQYF.

This chain joins TRBV6-5 and TRBJ2-2; D remains ambiguous. Per germline, CDR1 MNHEY and CDR2 SVGAGI. V shed 7 bases and J shed 2 bases, with 11 bases lying between them. The CDR3 contains 14 residues. As DNA, the CDR3 is TGTGCCAGCAATCCGACACCTAACACCGGGGAGCTGTTTTTT. It encodes CASNPTPNTGELFF.

The chain carries TRBV27 and TRBJ2-7, with 9 bases identical to TRBD1. V lost 9 bases, J lost 3 bases, and 9 bases stayed unmatched. The CDR3 runs to 14 residues. Germline V gives CDR1 MNHEY, CDR2 SMNVEV (reference sequence). The CDR3 region is CASSPGTGHYEQYF. The CDR3 region has the DNA TGTGCCAGTTCTCCCGGGACAGGGCACTACGAGCAGTACTTC.

This clone was detected only once. V is TRBV5-6 and J is TRBJ2-7, with 8 bases lining up with TRBD2. V shed 0 bases and J 7 bases; nucleotides not matched to a gene: 9. Germline CDR1 reads SGHDT; CDR2 reads YYEEEE. CDR3 length: 15 residues. The CDR3 nucleotides read TGTGCCAGCAGCTTGGTGGAGCGGGAGTTTCGGGAGCAGTACTTC. As protein: CASSLVEREFREQYF.

This clone was recorded once. The chain has TRBV13 and TRBJ2-1; D gene uncertain. Trimming removed 1 base at V and 0 bases at J, with 7 bases between. The CDR3 loop spans 15 amino acids. From germline, CDR1 is PRHDT and CDR2 FYEKMQ (reference sequence). CDR3 region: CASSLDLSSYNEQFF. The CDR3 coding sequence is TGTGCCAGCAGCTTAGATCTCAGCTCCTACAATGAGCAGTTCTTC.

The chain has TRBV7-2 and TRBJ2-7; the match to TRBD2 covers 16 bases. Germline trimming cut 8 bases from V and 2 bases from J; bases unmatched to any gene: 6. CDR1 and CDR2 from the germline V gene are SGHTA and FQGNSA. The CDR3 has 16 amino acids. CDR3 in amino acids: CASLGTSGRGAYEQYF. Here the CDR3 DNA reads TGTGCCAGCTTGGGGACTAGCGGGAGGGGCGCCTACGAGCAGTACTTC.

This chain joins TRBV2 and TRBJ2-7; D ambiguous. The CDR3 totals 13 residues. Per germline, CDR1 SNHLY and CDR2 FYNNEI. Trimming took off 5 bases at V and 3 bases at J, with 11 bases between the two ends. The CDR3 reads CASSSGVDYEQYF. The CDR3 coding sequence is TGTGCCAGCAGTAGTGGGGTCGACTACGAGCAGTACTTC.